The present T cell receptor beta chain was sequenced within a study of tumor-infiltrating lymphocytes in localized non-small cell lung cancer. Study information: Some samples were collected after neoadjuvant chemotherapy; smokers, never-smokers and several histologies were included. Regarding the study as a whole: TCR sequencing covered a subset of patients with enough tissue. IM1 and IM2 tumors showed no difference in T-cell fraction.

Per the germline V gene, CDR1 is MGHRA and CDR2 is YSYEKL. V was clipped by 2 bases and J by 9 bases, with 20 bases between them. CDR3 length: 16 residues. Notes on this clone: The antigen is not known.

The data were produced by immunoSEQ multiplex PCR, yet TCRdb's version contains in-frame clones alone and is incomplete. The sample yields about 12,000 clones, over 80% seen once. This TCR was recovered from a human donor with non-small cell lung cancer. The sequenced sample was lung tumor tissue. The rearrangement links TRBV4-1 to TRBJ2-1; TRBD2 might be the D (7 bases). DNA of the CDR3: TGCGCCAGCAGCCAAAGGAAGGGGGGGGCCATGGGTGAGCAGTTCTTC. Amino acids: CASSQRKGGAMGEQFF.